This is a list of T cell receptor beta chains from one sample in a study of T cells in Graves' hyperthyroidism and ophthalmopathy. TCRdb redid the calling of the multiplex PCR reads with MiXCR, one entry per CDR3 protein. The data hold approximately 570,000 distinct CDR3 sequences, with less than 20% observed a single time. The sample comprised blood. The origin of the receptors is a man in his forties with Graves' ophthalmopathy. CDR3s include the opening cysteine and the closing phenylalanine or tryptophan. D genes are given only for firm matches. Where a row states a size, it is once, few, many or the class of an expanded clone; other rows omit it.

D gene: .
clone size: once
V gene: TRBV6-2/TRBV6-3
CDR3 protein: CASIGSNTGELFF

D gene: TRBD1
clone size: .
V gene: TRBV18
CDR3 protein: CASSPTEAGGGVEAFF

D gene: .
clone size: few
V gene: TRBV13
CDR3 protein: CASSDRSRGDTEAFF

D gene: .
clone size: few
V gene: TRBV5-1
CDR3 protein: CATRGTSTDTQYF

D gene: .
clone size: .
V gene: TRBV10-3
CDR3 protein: CAIGWGTEAFF

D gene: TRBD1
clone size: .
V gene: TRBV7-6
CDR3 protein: CASSLRQGATGELFF

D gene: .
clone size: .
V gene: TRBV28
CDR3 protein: CASRQYGYTF

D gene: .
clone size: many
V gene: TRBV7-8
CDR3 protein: CASSLGADMNEQFF

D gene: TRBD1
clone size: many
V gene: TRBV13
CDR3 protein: CASRTGGANTEAFF

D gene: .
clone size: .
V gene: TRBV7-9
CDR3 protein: CASSLLDIEAFF

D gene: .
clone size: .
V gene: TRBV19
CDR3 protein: CASSRLGDEQFF

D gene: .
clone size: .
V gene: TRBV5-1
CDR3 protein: CARRGHPPDPLHF